This T cell receptor beta chain comes out of a study of shared clonotypes between healthy human individuals. As for this clone: What it recognizes is unknown.

CDR1 SGHTA and CDR2 FQGTGA come from the germline V gene. The CDR3 loop spans 15 amino acids. V dropped 5 bases and J dropped 0; count of bases not matched to a gene: 6. Study results and limitations: Rarefaction demonstrated incomplete sorted-subset sequencing despite large depth.

Using immunoSEQ multiplex PCR, the repertoire was profiled, and TCRdb retains in-frame clones only, with some absent. The sample includes more than 900,000 clones, roughly 74% seen only once; the top ten take 0.61%. The chain has TRBV7-3 and TRBJ2-5, with 7 bases matching TRBD1. Sample: memory CD4+ T cells from PBMCs. Subset meaning: CD45RA-negative fraction. The sequence was collected from a man aged 18 to 35 in good health. Some clones in this sample may be carry-over from other donors' samples. CDR3 loop: CASSLRGTDQETQYF. CDR3 bases: TGTGCCAGCAGCCTCAGGGGGACAGACCAAGAGACCCAGTACTTC. Drawing the rest from reference TRBV7-3 and TRBJ2-5, the complete variable domain is GAGVSQTPSNKVTEKGKYVELRCDPISGHTALYWYRQSLGQGPEFLIYFQGTGAADDSGLPNDRFFAVRPEGSVSTLKIQRTERGDSAVYLCASSLRGTDQETQYFGPGTRLLVL.